These 23 T cell receptor beta chains were all obtained from the same sample, sequenced in a study of cytomegalovirus exposure and HLA in healthy donors. Use of 60 Vbeta and 13 Jbeta primers characterized the PCR. Sequencing used immunoSEQ multiplex PCR; TCRdb keeps in-frame clones, though not all of them. The sample lists more than 130,000 clones, roughly 78% occurring once. What was sequenced was PBMCs. These receptors were obtained from a young man in good health and CMV-seronegative.

The rearrangement joins TRBV28 to TRBJ1-6; D not resolved. This CDR3 contains 14 residues. Germline loops: CDR1 MDHEN, CDR2 SYDVKM. The V gene lost 7 bases and the J gene lost 9 bases, with 16 bases spanning the gap. As DNA, the CDR3 is TGTGCCAGCACCCCGGGTTGGGGAGGTTCACCCCTCCACTTT. Translated, it gives CASTPGWGGSPLHF. The full variable domain, completed using reference TRBV28 and TRBJ1-6, is DVKVTQSSRYLVKRTGEKVFLECVQDMDHENMFWYRQDPGLGLRLIYFSYDVKMKEKGDIPEGYSVSREKKERFSLILESASTNQTSMYLCASTPGWGGSPLHFGNGTRLTVT.

The rearrangement links TRBV5-1 to TRBJ1-5; 8 nucleotides match TRBD1. Germline loops: CDR1 SGHRS, CDR2 YFSETQ. The junction had 6 bases not matched to a gene; V was cut back by 4 bases and J by 9 bases. The CDR3 runs to 13 residues. DNA for the CDR3: TGCGCCAGCAGCCTGGATGACAGGGGGCCCCAGCATTTT. Encoded protein: CASSLDDRGPQHF.

The chain is built from TRBV7-3 and TRBJ1-1; TRBD1 matches 8 bases. This CDR3 spans 15 amino acids. Germline trimming cut 5 bases from V and 3 bases from J; bases unmatched to any gene: 8. Germline-derived CDR1 and CDR2 are SGHTA and FQGTGA. The DNA for the CDR3 is TGTGCCAGCAGCCGGACAGGGAAGGGAGACACTGAAGCTTTCTTT. Translated: CASSRTGKGDTEAFF. Using reference TRBV7-3 and TRBJ1-1 for the parts outside the CDR3, the full variable domain is GAGVSQTPSNKVTEKGKYVELRCDPISGHTALYWYRQSLGQGPEFLIYFQGTGAADDSGLPNDRFFAVRPEGSVSTLKIQRTERGDSAVYLCASSRTGKGDTEAFFGQGTRLTVV.

In its sample, this clone was seen once. The V call is TRBV18, the J call TRBJ2-3; 7 positions match TRBD2. The trim removed 1 base at V and 4 bases at J, leaving 2 bases unmatched. This CDR3 has 14 amino acids. Per the germline V gene, CDR1 is KGHSH and CDR2 is LQKENI. CDR3 bases: TGTGCCAGCTCACCACTCGCGGGGGCAGATACGCAGTATTTT. Residues: CASSPLAGADTQYF.

V is TRBV5-1 and J is TRBJ2-1; 8 bases agree with TRBD2. In germline, CDR1 is SGHRS, CDR2 YFSETQ. This CDR3 has 16 residues. Germline trimming cut 4 bases from V and 1 base from J; bases unmatched to any gene: 7. CDR3 in DNA: TGCGCCAGCAGCCTAACTACTAGCGGATCCTACAATGAGCAGTTCTTC. Its protein is CASSLTTSGSYNEQFF. The full variable domain, completed using reference TRBV5-1 and TRBJ2-1, is KAGVTQTPRYLIKTRGQQVTLSCSPISGHRSVSWYQQTPGQGLQFLFEYFSETQRNKGNFPGRFSGRQFSNSRSEMNVSTLELGDSALYLCASSLTTSGSYNEQFFGPGTRLTVL.

Notes on this clone: Other DNA sequences in the same sample also yield this CDR3. The chain employs TRBV6-1 and TRBJ2-1; possibly TRBD2 for D (6 bases). V lost 2 bases and J lost 1, with 9 bases in between. This CDR3 has 15 amino acids. Germline CDR1 is MNHNS and CDR2 is SASEGT. The CDR3 region has the DNA TGTGCCAGCAGTGAACTCGCGGGGTCCTACAATGAGCAGTTCTTC. Amino acid sequence: CASSELAGSYNEQFF.

The chain recombines TRBV5-1 with TRBJ1-2; 8 bases line up with TRBD1. In germline, CDR1 is SGHRS, CDR2 YFSETQ. There are 14 residues in the CDR3. The trim removed 3 bases at V and 6 bases at J, leaving 7 bases unmatched. CDR3 residues: CASSSDRVGDGYTF. CDR3 in DNA: TGCGCCAGCAGCTCGGACAGGGTCGGGGATGGCTACACCTTC.

This clone was counted between two and nine times. The chain joins TRBV4-1 to TRBJ2-1, with TRBD1 identical over 8 bases. Germline values: CDR1 MGHRA, CDR2 YSYEKL. Trimming took 1 base from V and 9 from J; bases not matched to a gene: 8. The CDR3 runs 15 residues. The CDR3 DNA reads TGCGCCAGCAGCCAAGGGAACCAGGGGGCGACTGAGCAGTTCTTC. Amino acid sequence: CASSQGNQGATEQFF.

The rearrangement uses TRBV30 and TRBJ1-1; D call uncertain. The CDR3 runs 12 residues. CDR1 and CDR2 from the germline V gene are GTSNPN and SVGIG (reference sequence). V lost 0 bases to trimming and J lost 5 bases, with 7 bases between them. The CDR3 loop reads CAWSVRGTEAFF. The DNA of the CDR3 is TGTGCCTGGAGTGTACGCGGAACTGAAGCTTTCTTT.

The chain is built from TRBV10-3 and TRBJ1-2, with D maybe TRBD1 (6 bases). The length of the CDR3 is 14 residues. Deletions cut 4 bases from V and 0 bases from J, with 9 bases between. The germline CDR1 and CDR2 sequences are ENHRY and SYGVKD. CDR3: CAISGQATNYGYTF. As DNA, the CDR3 is TGTGCCATCAGTGGACAGGCAACTAACTATGGCTACACCTTC.

This clone was detected only once. The gene calls are TRBV5-1 and TRBJ2-3; 7 nucleotides agree with TRBD2. Germline-derived CDR1 and CDR2 are SGHRS and YFSETQ. This CDR3 region has 16 residues. V gave up 0 bases and J gave up 2 bases; unmatched junction bases: 6. The CDR3 DNA follows: TGCGCCAGCAGCTTGGCCAACGGGGGGTTCACAGATACGCAGTATTTT. Its translation is CASSLANGGFTDTQYF.

The chain employs TRBV2 and TRBJ2-2; perhaps TRBD1 as D (5 bases). Germline loops: CDR1 SNHLY, CDR2 FYNNEI. V gave up 8 bases and J gave up 4 bases, with 14 bases separating them. This CDR3 has 14 residues. The CDR3 region has the DNA TGTGCCAGCGGGATACAGGAGCCCACCGGGGAGCTGTTTTTT. This encodes CASGIQEPTGELFF.

This chain connects TRBV19 to TRBJ1-2, with D possibly being TRBD1 (6 bases). V shed 5 bases and J shed 0 bases, with 7 bases lying between them. Germline assignment: CDR1 LNHDA and CDR2 SQIVND (reference sequence). The CDR3 consists of 13 residues. CDR3 residues: CASSRTANYGYTF. DNA of the CDR3: TGTGCCAGTAGTCGGACAGCTAACTATGGCTACACCTTC.

The chain links TRBV5-6 to TRBJ2-1, with 9 bases fitting TRBD2. The V gene end was trimmed by 4 bases and the J gene end by 5 bases; junction bases not matched to a gene: 10. The CDR3 extends over 16 amino acids. Germline CDR1 reads SGHDT; CDR2 reads YYEEEE. Here the CDR3 DNA reads TGTGCCAGCAGCACGTCTCCGGGACTAGCTAACAATGAGCAGTTCTTC. Its protein is CASSTSPGLANNEQFF.

V is TRBV9 and J is TRBJ2-3; 10 positions agree with TRBD2. V shed 0 bases, J shed 2 bases, and the junction held 9 bases outside the gene matches. Per the germline V gene, CDR1 is SGDLS and CDR2 is YYNGEE. This CDR3 has 18 residues. In DNA form, the CDR3 reads TGTGCCAGCAGCGTAGATAGCCAACTAGCGGGGAACACAGATACGCAGTATTTT. Amino acids: CASSVDSQLAGNTDTQYF. Drawing the rest from reference TRBV9 and TRBJ2-3, the complete variable domain is DSGVTQTPKHLITATGQRVTLRCSPRSGDLSVYWYQQSLDQGLQFLIQYYNGEERAKGNILERFSAQQFPDLHSELNLSSLELGDSALYFCASSVDSQLAGNTDTQYFGPGTRLTVL.

The rearrangement links TRBV6-6 to TRBJ2-2; D is unresolved. CDR1 MNHNY and CDR2 SVGAGI come from the germline V gene (reference sequence). Trimming shortened V by 4 bases and J by 1 base, and 10 bases separated the two germline ends. The CDR3 contains 15 residues. In DNA, the CDR3 is TGTGCCAGCAGTTCCCTAGGTCAGAACACCGGGGAGCTGTTTTTT. This translates into CASSSLGQNTGELFF.

The chain joins TRBV27 to TRBJ1-1, with 8 bases that match TRBD1. Trimming removed 4 bases from V and 5 bases from J; junction bases left unmatched: 6. Germline V gene lookup returns CDR1 MNHEY and CDR2 SMNVEV (reference sequence). The CDR3 sequence is 14 residues long. CDR3 sequence: CASSSRGRFTEAFF. The CDR3 region has the DNA TGTGCCAGCAGTTCCAGGGGGCGGTTTACTGAAGCTTTCTTT.

The chain is built from TRBV10-2 and TRBJ1-1; D call uncertain. Per the germline V gene, CDR1 is WSHSY and CDR2 is SAAADI. Trimming took off 0 bases at V and 3 bases at J, with 5 bases between the two ends. This CDR3 has 13 amino acids. The CDR3 coding sequence is TGCGCCAGCAGTGAGTCCGTCGACACTGAAGCTTTCTTT. As protein: CASSESVDTEAFF.

This clone has a handful of counts. This chain links TRBV28 with TRBJ2-3; 8 positions agree with TRBD2. Per germline, CDR1 MDHEN and CDR2 SYDVKM. V was pared by 8 bases and J by 6 bases, with 7 bases of the junction left unmatched. This CDR3 is built from 13 residues. The CDR3 bases are TGTGCCAGCTCTATTAGCGGGGTGGATACGCAGTATTTT. It translates to CASSISGVDTQYF.

The rearrangement links TRBV6-6 to TRBJ2-5, with 8 bases identical to TRBD1. V shed 0 bases, J shed 6 bases, and the junction held 6 bases outside the gene matches. Germline loops: CDR1 MNHNY, CDR2 SVGAGI (reference sequence). The CDR3 covers 15 residues. The CDR3 is CASSYSRQGAKTQYF. The CDR3 coding sequence is TGTGCCAGCAGTTACTCTAGGCAGGGGGCGAAGACCCAGTACTTC.

V and J are TRBV6-6 and TRBJ2-7, with D perhaps TRBD1 (5 bases). Germline V gene data show CDR1 as MNHNY and CDR2 as SVGAGI (reference sequence). The CDR3 consists of 14 residues. Trimming shortened V by 2 bases and J by 12 bases, and 20 bases separated the two germline ends. CDR3 sequence reads: CASSYAFSTDVRYF. CDR3 sequence (DNA): TGTGCCAGCAGTTACGCGTTTTCGACAGACGTTAGGTACTTC.

The V gene is TRBV5-4, the J gene TRBJ2-1; D is undetermined. Between the trimmed V and J ends, which lost 4 bases and 0 bases, there was a span of 14 bases. The germline V gene encodes CDR1 SGHNT and CDR2 YYREEE (reference sequence). There are 16 residues in the CDR3. In DNA form, the CDR3 reads TGTGCCAGCAGCCCCCGACTGGCGAGCTCCTACAATGAGCAGTTCTTC. Protein: CASSPRLASSYNEQFF.

The V call is TRBV4-1, the J call TRBJ1-3; no clear D. The CDR3 is 13 residues long. V was pared by 0 bases and J by 5 bases, with 5 bases between. Germline CDR1 reads MGHRA; CDR2 reads YSYEKL. CDR3: CASSQDFRNTIYF. Here the CDR3 DNA reads TGCGCCAGCAGCCAAGATTTTAGAAACACCATATATTTT.